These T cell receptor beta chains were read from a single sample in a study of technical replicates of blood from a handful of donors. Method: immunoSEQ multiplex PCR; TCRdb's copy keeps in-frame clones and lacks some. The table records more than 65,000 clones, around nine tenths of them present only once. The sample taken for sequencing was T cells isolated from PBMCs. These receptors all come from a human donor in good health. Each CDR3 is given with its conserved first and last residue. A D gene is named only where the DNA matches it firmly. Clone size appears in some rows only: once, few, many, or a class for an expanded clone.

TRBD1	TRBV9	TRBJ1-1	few	TGTGCCAGCAGCGTTAGCTGGGACAGAATGAACACTGAAGCTTTCTTT	CASSVSWDRMNTEAFF
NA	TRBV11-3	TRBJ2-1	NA	TGTGCCAGCAGCTTAGGGCCGGGGAGCAATGAGCAGTTCTTC	CASSLGPGSNEQFF
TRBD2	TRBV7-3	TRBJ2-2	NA	TGTGCCAGCAGCTTTGGACTAGCGGGACCCGAAGGGGAGCTGTTTTTT	CASSFGLAGPEGELFF
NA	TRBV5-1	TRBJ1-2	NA	TGCGCCAGCAGTCCTACAGAACGATATGGCTACACCTTC	CASSPTERYGYTF
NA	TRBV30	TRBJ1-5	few	TGTGCCTGGAGTTTACAGGGAAGTCAGCCCCAGCATTTT	CAWSLQGSQPQHF
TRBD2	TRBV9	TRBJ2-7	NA	TGTGCCAGCAGCGGGGTAGCGGGAGGGCCGGACGAGCAGTACTTC	CASSGVAGGPDEQYF
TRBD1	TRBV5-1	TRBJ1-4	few	TGCGCCAGCAGCTTGGCCGGGACAGGGGAGGAAAAACTGTTTTTT	CASSLAGTGEEKLFF
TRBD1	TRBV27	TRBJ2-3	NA	TGTGCCAGCAGTTCCTTGGACAGGGGGCTAAAAGATACGCAGTATTTT	CASSSLDRGLKDTQYF
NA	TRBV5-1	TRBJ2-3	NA	TGCGCCAGCAGCTTGTTCAGGGAGGTAAATACGCAGTATTTT	CASSLFREVNTQYF
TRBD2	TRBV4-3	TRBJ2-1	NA	TGCGCCAGCAACACAATGGTGGCAAGGTTACGGGAGGGTGAGCAGTTCTTC	CASNTMVARLREGEQFF
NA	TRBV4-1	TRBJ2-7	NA	TGCGCCAGCAGCCCCCGGGATAGCGGATACTACGAGCAGTACTTC	CASSPRDSGYYEQYF
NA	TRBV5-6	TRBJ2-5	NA	TGTGCCAGCAGCCCCAGTTATGCGGGGGAGACCCAGTACTTC	CASSPSYAGETQYF
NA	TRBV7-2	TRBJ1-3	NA	TGTGCCAGCAGCCCCGGTGGCCCACTAATCTCTGGAAACACCATATATTTT	CASSPGGPLISGNTIYF
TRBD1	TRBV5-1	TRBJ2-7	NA	TGCGCCAGCAGCCCGGACAGGGACGAGCAGTACTTC	CASSPDRDEQYF
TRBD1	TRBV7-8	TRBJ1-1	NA	TGTGCCAGCAGCTTAGCGAGGACAGGGGGGAACACTGAAGCTTTCTTT	CASSLARTGGNTEAFF
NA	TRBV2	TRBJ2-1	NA	TGTGCCAGCACCGATTCTACCTACAATGAGCAGTTCTTC	CASTDSTYNEQFF
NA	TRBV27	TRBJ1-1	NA	TGTGCCAGCAGTTTAGATGGAGGGAATGAAGCTTTCTTT	CASSLDGGNEAFF
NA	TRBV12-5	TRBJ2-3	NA	TGTGCTAGTGGTTTGGGGCTCTGGCGGAGGCCATTTGATACGCAGTATTTT	CASGLGLWRRPFDTQYF
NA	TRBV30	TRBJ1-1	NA	TGTGCCTGGAGCGCCCGACGGGTGAACACTGAAGCTTTCTTT	CAWSARRVNTEAFF
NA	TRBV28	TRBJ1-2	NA	TGTGCCAGCAGTTTTCAGGGCCTGGATTCTAACTATGGCTACACCTTC	CASSFQGLDSNYGYTF
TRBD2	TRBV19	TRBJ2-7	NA	TGTGCCAGTAGTAATCGACTAGCGGGAGCCGACGAGCAGTACTTC	CASSNRLAGADEQYF
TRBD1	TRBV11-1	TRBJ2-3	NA	TGTGCCAGCAGCCCGTCCGGGACAGGGTTAGATACGCAGTATTTT	CASSPSGTGLDTQYF